A single sample is the source of the 20 T cell receptor beta chains below, sequenced in a study of T cell changes during pregnancy in multiple sclerosis. Profiling relied on immunoSEQ multiplex PCR, and the TCRdb table lists in-frame clones only, not all of them. The table has about 100,000 clones, 75% to 95% seen once; the top ten hold approximately 3.4%. The specimen comprised peripheral blood, sampled in the second trimester of pregnancy. These receptors were obtained from a female donor with multiple sclerosis, enrolled in a pregnancy study.

The CDR3 nucleotides read TGTGCCAGCAGCTTACTAGCGGGAGGGATAACAGATACGCAGTATTTT. Protein sequence: CASSLLAGGITDTQYF. The J gene is TRBJ2-3, the V gene TRBV13; 12 nucleotides agree with TRBD2. This CDR3 is built from 16 residues. Germline V gene data show CDR1 as PRHDT and CDR2 as FYEKMQ (reference sequence). V was clipped by 2 bases and J by 3 bases; unmatched bases: 3.

The rearrangement joins TRBV7-9 to TRBJ2-5, with D perhaps TRBD1 (6 bases). Trimming took off 5 bases at V and 1 base at J, with 14 bases between the two ends. The length of the CDR3 is 15 residues. Per germline, CDR1 SEHNR and CDR2 FQNEAQ (reference sequence). The CDR3 loop reads CASSPSGTPQETQYF. CDR3 bases: TGTGCCAGCAGCCCCTCCGGGACACCCCAAGAGACCCAGTACTTC. Variable domain in full (rest from reference TRBV7-9 and TRBJ2-5): DTGVSQNPRHKITKRGQNVTFRCDPISEHNRLYWYRQTLGQGPEFLTYFQNEAQLEKSRLLSDRFSAERPKGSFSTLEIQRTEQGDSAMYLCASSPSGTPQETQYFGPGTRLLVL.

The V gene is TRBV7-8, the J gene TRBJ1-1; 8 bases map to TRBD1. Germline V CDR1 and CDR2: SGHVS, FQNEAQ. The CDR3 extends over 15 amino acids. The V gene end was trimmed by 6 bases and the J gene end by 1 base; junction bases not matched to a gene: 7. The CDR3 reads CASSFPGTGNTEAFF. For the CDR3, the DNA is TGTGCCAGCAGTTTTCCCGGGACAGGGAACACTGAAGCTTTCTTT.

This rearrangement joins TRBV15 to TRBJ2-6; 7 nucleotides match TRBD1. CDR1 is LNHNV and CDR2 is YYDKDF in the germline V gene (reference sequence). The J segment lost 6 bases and the V segment lost 4 bases, leaving 6 bases of the junction unmatched. CDR3 length: 15 residues. For the CDR3, the DNA is TGTGCCACCAGCAAAACAGGGGCTGAGGCCAACGTCCTGACTTTC. It specifies CATSKTGAEANVLTF.

The chain is built from TRBV7-9 and TRBJ2-7; 7 bases align to TRBD1. There are 15 residues in the CDR3. The germline gives CDR1 SEHNR, CDR2 FQNEAQ (reference sequence). The V segment lost 1 base and the J segment 6 bases; nucleotides outside the gene matches: 9. CDR3 sequence: CASSLVLQGQSEQYF. Here the CDR3 DNA reads TGTGCCAGCAGCTTAGTCCTACAGGGGCAGAGCGAGCAGTACTTC.

V is TRBV5-1 and J is TRBJ2-7; D is uncertain. Germline loops: CDR1 SGHRS, CDR2 YFSETQ. This CDR3 has 15 residues. Trimming removed 4 bases from V and 6 bases from J, with 20 bases in between. CDR3 nucleotides: TGCGCCAGCAGCCTAGGAGAAAAAGGTTGGCGCGAGCAGTACTTC. Translated, it gives CASSLGEKGWREQYF.

For the CDR3, the DNA is TGTGCCAGCAGTTACGGGGGCGCGGCCACAGATACGCAGTATTTT. It is translated as CASSYGGAATDTQYF. The J gene is TRBJ2-3, the V gene TRBV6-5, with D perhaps matching TRBD1 (6 bases). From germline, CDR1 is MNHEY and CDR2 SVGAGI. The CDR3 has 15 amino acids. Trimming removed 2 bases at V and 2 bases at J, with 11 bases between.

The chain joins TRBV4-3 to TRBJ2-2; maybe TRBD1 (6 bases). Trimming shortened V by 4 bases and J by 2 bases, and 14 bases separated the two germline ends. The CDR3 extends over 16 amino acids. CDR1 and CDR2 (germline): LGHNA, YSLEER. The CDR3 DNA follows: TGCGCCAGCAGCCTCGGCGAGGGGACAAACACCGGGGAGCTGTTTTTT. Residues: CASSLGEGTNTGELFF.

V usage is TRBV15 and J usage is TRBJ2-1; TRBD2 matches 9 bases. The CDR3 has 14 amino acids. Germline CDR1 reads LNHNV; CDR2 reads YYDKDF (reference sequence). J lost 5 bases, V lost 7 bases, and 6 bases had no gene match. CDR3 DNA sequence: TGTGCCACCACAGTAGCGGGGGAACACAATGAGCAGTTCTTC. It is translated as CATTVAGEHNEQFF.

This sequence joins TRBV5-1 and TRBJ2-2; no definite D call. This CDR3 contains 14 residues. Germline assignment: CDR1 SGHRS and CDR2 YFSETQ. Trimming took 0 bases from V and 4 from J, leaving 7 bases between them. The DNA of the CDR3 is TGCGCCAGCAGCTTGGACAGAGCCACCGGGGAGCTGTTTTTT. Amino acids: CASSLDRATGELFF.

The chain is built from TRBV25-1 and TRBJ2-5; 8 nucleotides line up with TRBD1. This CDR3 region has 15 residues. The ends lost 3 bases at V and 3 bases at J; junction bases unmatched: 6. CDR1 and CDR2 from the germline V gene are MGHDK and SYGVNS. The CDR3, as DNA: TGTGCCAGCAGTGAGCCAGGGGGCAGGGAAGAGACCCAGTACTTC. Translation: CASSEPGGREETQYF.

This rearrangement joins TRBV28 to TRBJ2-6, with 8 positions matching TRBD1. With V trimmed by 5 bases and J by 4 bases, 13 bases remained unmatched. This CDR3 contains 18 residues. Germline V gene lookup returns CDR1 MDHEN and CDR2 SYDVKM. The CDR3 sequence is CASSPGGPYETGANVLTF. Here the CDR3 DNA reads TGTGCCAGCAGTCCAGGGGGCCCTTACGAGACGGGGGCCAACGTCCTGACTTTC.

The rearrangement joins TRBV19 to TRBJ2-7; 11 bases are shared with TRBD2. The CDR3 loop spans 15 amino acids. Germline values: CDR1 LNHDA, CDR2 SQIVND (reference sequence). With V trimmed by 3 bases and J by 5 bases, 6 bases remained unmatched. The CDR3 sequence is CASSITGTSGNEQYF. In DNA form, the CDR3 reads TGTGCCAGTAGTATCACCGGGACTAGCGGAAACGAGCAGTACTTC.

CDR3 sequence: CASSMPTSTDTQYF. The CDR3, as DNA: TGTGCCAGCAGCATGCCAACTAGCACAGATACGCAGTATTTT. The chain carries TRBV7-6 and TRBJ2-3; D is uncertain. V lost 5 bases and J 0 bases, leaving 9 bases between the germline ends. The CDR3 consists of 14 residues. The V gene's germline CDR1 is SGHVS and CDR2 FNYEAQ. Based on the CDR3 plus reference TRBV7-6 and TRBJ2-3, the full variable domain is GAGVSQSPRYKVTKRGQDVALRCDPISGHVSLYWYRQALGQGPEFLTYFNYEAQQDKSGLPNDRFSAERPEGSISTLTIQRTEQRDSAMYRCASSMPTSTDTQYFGPGTRLTVL.

The V gene is TRBV5-4, the J gene TRBJ2-2; the D is unclear. The V end was cut by 0 bases, the J end by 6 bases, with 15 bases between. The CDR3 runs 16 residues. The V gene's germline CDR1 is SGHNT and CDR2 YYREEE (reference sequence). The CDR3 DNA follows: TGTGCCAGCAGCTTGGGTGGCCCAGCCGAGGCCGGGGAGCTGTTTTTT. Its protein is CASSLGGPAEAGELFF. The whole variable domain, filled in from reference TRBV5-4 and TRBJ2-2, reads ETGVTQSPTHLIKTRGQQVTLRCSSQSGHNTVSWYQQALGQGPQFIFQYYREEENGRGNFPPRFSGLQFPNYSSELNVNALELDDSALYLCASSLGGPAEAGELFFGEGSRLTVL.

The V gene is TRBV2, the J gene TRBJ1-5; D might be TRBD1 (5 bases). Germline CDR1 is SNHLY and CDR2 is FYNNEI. V lost 1 base and J 7 bases, leaving 11 bases between the germline ends. The CDR3 runs to 14 residues. DNA for the CDR3: TGTGCCAGCAGTGAAGAATTTCGGGGGCAGCCCCAGCATTTT. Amino acids: CASSEEFRGQPQHF.

The V gene is TRBV9, the J gene TRBJ2-7, with 12 bases fitting TRBD2. Germline trimming cut 3 bases from V and 6 bases from J; bases unmatched to any gene: 10. Germline-derived CDR1 and CDR2 are SGDLS and YYNGEE. This CDR3 has 16 amino acids. This CDR3 is CASSGLAGVSTPEQYF. The DNA for the CDR3 is TGTGCCAGCAGCGGACTAGCGGGAGTATCTACTCCCGAGCAGTACTTC. The full variable domain, in which reference TRBV9 and TRBJ2-7 provide the parts outside the CDR3, is DSGVTQTPKHLITATGQRVTLRCSPRSGDLSVYWYQQSLDQGLQFLIQYYNGEERAKGNILERFSAQQFPDLHSELNLSSLELGDSALYFCASSGLAGVSTPEQYFGPGTRLTVT.

The chain joins TRBV7-2 to TRBJ2-7; weak D call: TRBD2 (5 bases). Germline V gene data show CDR1 as SGHTA and CDR2 as FQGNSA. V lost 5 bases, J lost 5 bases, and 16 bases lay in between. The CDR3 contains 14 residues. The CDR3 loop is CASSPSRVAHEQYF. DNA of the CDR3: TGTGCCAGCAGCCCTAGCCGGGTAGCCCACGAGCAGTACTTC.

The J gene is TRBJ2-5, the V gene TRBV7-8, with 14 nucleotides matching TRBD2. V lost 5 bases and J lost 5; bases outside the gene matches: 4. Per the germline V gene, CDR1 is SGHVS and CDR2 is FQNEAQ. This CDR3 comprises 15 residues. In nucleotides, the CDR3 is TGTGCCAGCAGCCCGGGGACTAGCGGGGGTGAGACCCAGTACTTC. It codes for CASSPGTSGGETQYF.

This chain connects TRBV19 to TRBJ2-2; TRBD1 matches 10 bases. The CDR3 is 13 amino acids. Germline CDR1 LNHDA, CDR2 SQIVND (reference sequence). Trimming removed 8 bases from V and 5 bases from J; junction bases left unmatched: 2. The CDR3 sequence is CASGTGVTGELFF. The DNA for the CDR3 is TGTGCCAGTGGGACAGGGGTTACCGGGGAGCTGTTTTTT. The full variable domain, its missing parts supplied by reference TRBV19 and TRBJ2-2, is DGGITQSPKYLFRKEGQNVTLSCEQNLNHDAMYWYRQDPGQGLRLIYYSQIVNDFQKGDIAEGYSVSREKKESFPLTVTSAQKNPTAFYLCASGTGVTGELFFGEGSRLTVL.